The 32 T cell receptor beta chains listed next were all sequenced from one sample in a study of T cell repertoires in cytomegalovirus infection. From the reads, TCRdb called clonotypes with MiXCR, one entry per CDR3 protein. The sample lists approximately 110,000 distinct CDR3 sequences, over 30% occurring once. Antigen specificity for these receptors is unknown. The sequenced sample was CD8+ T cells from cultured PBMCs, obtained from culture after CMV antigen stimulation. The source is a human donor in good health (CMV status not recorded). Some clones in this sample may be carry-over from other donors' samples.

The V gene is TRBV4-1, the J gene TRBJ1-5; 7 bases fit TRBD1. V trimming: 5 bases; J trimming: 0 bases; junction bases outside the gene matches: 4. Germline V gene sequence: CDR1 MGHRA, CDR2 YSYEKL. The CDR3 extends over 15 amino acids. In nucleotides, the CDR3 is TGCGCCAGCAGCGCCAGGACAGGTAGCAATCAGCCCCAGCATTTT. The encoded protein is CASSARTGSNQPQHF.

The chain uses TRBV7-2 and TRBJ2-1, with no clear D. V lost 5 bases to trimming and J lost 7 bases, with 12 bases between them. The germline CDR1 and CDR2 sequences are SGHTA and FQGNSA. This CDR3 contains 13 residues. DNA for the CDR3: TGTGCCAGCAGCCCTCATGGGGAAAATGAGCAGTTCTTC. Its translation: CASSPHGENEQFF.

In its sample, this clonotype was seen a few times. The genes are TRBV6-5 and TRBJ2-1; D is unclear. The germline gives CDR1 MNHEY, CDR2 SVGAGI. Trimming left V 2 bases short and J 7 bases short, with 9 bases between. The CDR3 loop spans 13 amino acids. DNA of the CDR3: TGTGCCAGCAGTTACCAGCCCGGAAATGAGCAGTTCTTC. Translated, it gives CASSYQPGNEQFF.

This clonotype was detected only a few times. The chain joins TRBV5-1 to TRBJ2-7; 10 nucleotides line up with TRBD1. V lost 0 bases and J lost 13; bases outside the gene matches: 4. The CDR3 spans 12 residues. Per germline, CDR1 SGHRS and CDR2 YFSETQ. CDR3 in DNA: TGCGCCAGCAGCTTGGAGGGACAGGGGCCCTACTTC. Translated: CASSLEGQGPYF.

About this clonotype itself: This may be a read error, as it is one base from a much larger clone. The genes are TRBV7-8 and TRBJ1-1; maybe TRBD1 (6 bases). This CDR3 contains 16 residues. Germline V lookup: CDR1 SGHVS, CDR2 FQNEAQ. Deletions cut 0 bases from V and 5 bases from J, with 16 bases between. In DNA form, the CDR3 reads TGTGCCAGCAGCTTAGCAAGGGGGGCAATGAGGACTGAAGCTTTCTTT. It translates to CASSLARGAMRTEAFF.

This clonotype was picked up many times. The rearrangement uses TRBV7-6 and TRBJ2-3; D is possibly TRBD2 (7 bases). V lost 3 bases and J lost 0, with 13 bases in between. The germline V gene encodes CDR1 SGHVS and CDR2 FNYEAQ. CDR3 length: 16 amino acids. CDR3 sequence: CASSFLGGASTDTQYF. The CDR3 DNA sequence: TGTGCCAGCAGCTTTTTAGGGGGGGCGAGCACAGATACGCAGTATTTT. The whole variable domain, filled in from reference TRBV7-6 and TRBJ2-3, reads GAGVSQSPRYKVTKRGQDVALRCDPISGHVSLYWYRQALGQGPEFLTYFNYEAQQDKSGLPNDRFSAERPEGSISTLTIQRTEQRDSAMYRCASSFLGGASTDTQYFGPGTRLTVL.

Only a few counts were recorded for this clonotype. The CDR3 sequence: CASRSGGFYNEQFF. CDR3 DNA: TGTGCCAGCAGATCGGGGGGGTTTTACAATGAGCAGTTCTTC. The rearrangement links TRBV27 to TRBJ2-1, with 8 bases identical to TRBD2. V shed 6 bases and J 4 bases; nucleotides not matched to a gene: 5. Germline CDR1 and CDR2: MNHEY and SMNVEV (reference sequence). The CDR3 consists of 14 residues.

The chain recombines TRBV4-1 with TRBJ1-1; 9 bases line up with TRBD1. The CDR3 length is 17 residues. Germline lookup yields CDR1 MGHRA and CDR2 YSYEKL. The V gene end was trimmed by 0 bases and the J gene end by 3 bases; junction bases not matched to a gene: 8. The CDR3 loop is CASSQDRTGTGYTEAFF. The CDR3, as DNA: TGCGCCAGCAGCCAAGATCGAACCGGGACAGGGTACACTGAAGCTTTCTTT.

CDR3 residues: CASSGEVRGTGIDSNQPQHF. CDR3 DNA sequence: TGTGCCAGCAGCGGAGAGGTTCGGGGGACAGGGATCGATAGCAATCAGCCCCAGCATTTT. V usage is TRBV7-8 and J usage is TRBJ1-5; 9 bases line up with TRBD1. The CDR3 is 20 residues long. The V gene's germline CDR1 is SGHVS and CDR2 FQNEAQ. The ends lost 5 bases at V and 0 bases at J; junction bases unmatched: 17.

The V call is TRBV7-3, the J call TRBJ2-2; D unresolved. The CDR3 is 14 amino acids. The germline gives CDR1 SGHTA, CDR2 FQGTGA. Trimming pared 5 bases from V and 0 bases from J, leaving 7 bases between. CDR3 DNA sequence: TGTGCCAGCAGCCCCGACTCGAACACCGGGGAGCTGTTTTTT. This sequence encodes CASSPDSNTGELFF.

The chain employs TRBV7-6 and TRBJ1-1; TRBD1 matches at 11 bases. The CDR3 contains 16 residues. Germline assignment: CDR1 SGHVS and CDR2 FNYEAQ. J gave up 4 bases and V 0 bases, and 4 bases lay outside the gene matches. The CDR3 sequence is CASSLARTGGPTEAFF. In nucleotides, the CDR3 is TGTGCCAGCAGCTTAGCCCGGACAGGGGGCCCCACTGAAGCTTTCTTT.

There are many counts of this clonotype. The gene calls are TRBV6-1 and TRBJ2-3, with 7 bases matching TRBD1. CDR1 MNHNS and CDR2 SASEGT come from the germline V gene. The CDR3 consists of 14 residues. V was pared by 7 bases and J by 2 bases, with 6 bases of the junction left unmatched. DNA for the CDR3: TGTGCCAGCACTGTTGGACAGGCCACAGATACGCAGTATTTT. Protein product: CASTVGQATDTQYF.

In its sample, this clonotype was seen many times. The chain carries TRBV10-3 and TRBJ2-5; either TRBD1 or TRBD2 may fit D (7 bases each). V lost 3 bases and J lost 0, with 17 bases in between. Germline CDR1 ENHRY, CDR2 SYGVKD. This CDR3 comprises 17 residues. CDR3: CAISDNGAGGDQETQYF. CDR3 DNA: TGTGCCATCAGTGATAATGGGGCAGGGGGGGACCAAGAGACCCAGTACTTC.

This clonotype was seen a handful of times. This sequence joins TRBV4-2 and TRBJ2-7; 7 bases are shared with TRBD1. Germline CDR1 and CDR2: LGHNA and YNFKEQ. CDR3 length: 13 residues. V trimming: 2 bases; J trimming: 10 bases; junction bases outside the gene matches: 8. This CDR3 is CASSQLKGQLQYF. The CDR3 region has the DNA TGTGCCAGCAGCCAACTTAAGGGACAGTTACAGTACTTC.

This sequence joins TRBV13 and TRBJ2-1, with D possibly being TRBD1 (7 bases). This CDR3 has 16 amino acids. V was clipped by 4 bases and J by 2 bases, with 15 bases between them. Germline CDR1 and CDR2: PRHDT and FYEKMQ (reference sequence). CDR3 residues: CASSSYQGGPYNEQFF. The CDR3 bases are TGTGCCAGCAGCTCCTACCAGGGGGGCCCCTACAATGAGCAGTTCTTC.

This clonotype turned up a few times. This CDR3 reads CASSEQAGVNTEAFF. The DNA for the CDR3 is TGTGCCAGCAGTGAACAGGCAGGAGTGAACACTGAAGCTTTCTTT. V and J are TRBV25-1 and TRBJ1-1; D not certain. V was pared by 2 bases and J by 0 bases, with 10 bases between. Germline CDR1 MGHDK, CDR2 SYGVNS. The CDR3 runs 15 residues.

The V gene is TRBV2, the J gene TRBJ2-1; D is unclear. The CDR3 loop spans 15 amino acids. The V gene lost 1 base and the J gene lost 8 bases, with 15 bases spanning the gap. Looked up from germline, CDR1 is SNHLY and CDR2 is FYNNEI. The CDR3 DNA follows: TGTGCCAGCAGTGAAGAGGACCTAGGAGATGATGAGCAGTTCTTC. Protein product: CASSEEDLGDDEQFF.

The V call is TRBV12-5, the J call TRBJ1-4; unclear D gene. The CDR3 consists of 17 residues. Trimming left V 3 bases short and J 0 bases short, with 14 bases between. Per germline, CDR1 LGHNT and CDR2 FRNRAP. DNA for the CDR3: TGTGCTAGTGGTTTCTCCACAGCTTCATCAACTAATGAAAAACTGTTTTTT. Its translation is CASGFSTASSTNEKLFF.

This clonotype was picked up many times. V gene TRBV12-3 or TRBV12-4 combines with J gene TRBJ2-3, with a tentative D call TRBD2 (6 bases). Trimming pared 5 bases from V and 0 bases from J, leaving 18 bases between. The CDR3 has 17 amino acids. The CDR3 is CASSPSWGVLSTDTQYF. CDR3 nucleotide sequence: TGTGCCAGCAGTCCTTCTTGGGGGGTGCTGAGCACAGATACGCAGTATTTT.

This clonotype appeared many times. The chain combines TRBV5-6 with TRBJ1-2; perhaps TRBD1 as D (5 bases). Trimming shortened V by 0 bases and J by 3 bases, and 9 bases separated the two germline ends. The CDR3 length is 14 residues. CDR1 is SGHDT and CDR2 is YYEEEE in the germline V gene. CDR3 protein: CASSLGTLHYGYTF. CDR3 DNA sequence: TGTGCCAGCAGCTTGGGGACACTGCACTATGGCTACACCTTC.

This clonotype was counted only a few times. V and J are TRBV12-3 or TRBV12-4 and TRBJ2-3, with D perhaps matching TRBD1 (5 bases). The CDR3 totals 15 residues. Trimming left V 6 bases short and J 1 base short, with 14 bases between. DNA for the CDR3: TGTGCCAGCAGCCGGGTGGGGCAGGGCACAGATACGCAGTATTTT. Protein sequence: CASSRVGQGTDTQYF.

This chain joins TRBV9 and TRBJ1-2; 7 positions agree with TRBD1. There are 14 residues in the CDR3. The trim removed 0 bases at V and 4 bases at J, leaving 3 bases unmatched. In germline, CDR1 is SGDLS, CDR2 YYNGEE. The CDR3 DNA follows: TGTGCCAGCAGCGTAGGGGACAGTCCCTATGGCTACACCTTC. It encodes CASSVGDSPYGYTF.

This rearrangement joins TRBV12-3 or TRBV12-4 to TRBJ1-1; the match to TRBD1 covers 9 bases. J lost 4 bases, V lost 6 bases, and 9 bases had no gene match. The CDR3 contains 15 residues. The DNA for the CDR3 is TGTGCCAGCAGGACCGGGACAGGGTCTCTCACTGAAGCTTTCTTT. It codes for CASRTGTGSLTEAFF.

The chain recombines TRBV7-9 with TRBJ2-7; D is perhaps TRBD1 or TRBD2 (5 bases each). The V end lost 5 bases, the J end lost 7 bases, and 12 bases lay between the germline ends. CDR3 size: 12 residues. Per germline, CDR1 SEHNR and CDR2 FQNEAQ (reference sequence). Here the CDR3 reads CASSQRGEEQYF. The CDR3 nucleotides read TGTGCCAGCAGCCAAAGAGGGGAAGAGCAGTACTTC.

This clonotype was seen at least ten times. CDR3 protein: CATSDKTGNEAFF. The CDR3 region has the DNA TGTGCCACCAGTGACAAGACAGGGAATGAAGCTTTCTTT. The rearrangement joins TRBV24-1 to TRBJ1-1; 7 bases agree with TRBD1. Trimming took 4 bases from V and 7 from J; bases not matched to a gene: 5. The germline V gene encodes CDR1 KGHDR and CDR2 SFDVKD. This CDR3 is built from 13 residues.

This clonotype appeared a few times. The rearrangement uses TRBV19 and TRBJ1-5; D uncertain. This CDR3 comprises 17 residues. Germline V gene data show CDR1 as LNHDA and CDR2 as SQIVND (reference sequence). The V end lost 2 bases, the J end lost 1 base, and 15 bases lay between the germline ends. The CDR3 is CASSIRPLISSNQPQHF. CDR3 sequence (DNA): TGTGCCAGTAGTATACGGCCGCTGATCAGCAGCAATCAGCCCCAGCATTTT.

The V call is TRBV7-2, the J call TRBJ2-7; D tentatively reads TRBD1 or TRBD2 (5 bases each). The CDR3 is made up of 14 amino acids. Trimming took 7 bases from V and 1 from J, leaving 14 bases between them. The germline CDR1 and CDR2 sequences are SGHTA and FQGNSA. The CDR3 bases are TGTGCCAGCATCTTGGGGACCGCGTCCTACGAGCAGTACTTC. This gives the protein CASILGTASYEQYF.

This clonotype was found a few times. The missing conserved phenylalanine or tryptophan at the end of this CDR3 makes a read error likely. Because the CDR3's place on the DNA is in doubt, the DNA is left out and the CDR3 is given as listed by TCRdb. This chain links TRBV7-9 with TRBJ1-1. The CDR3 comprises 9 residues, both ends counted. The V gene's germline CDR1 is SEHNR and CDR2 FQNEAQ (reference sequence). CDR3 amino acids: CASSFPHKI.

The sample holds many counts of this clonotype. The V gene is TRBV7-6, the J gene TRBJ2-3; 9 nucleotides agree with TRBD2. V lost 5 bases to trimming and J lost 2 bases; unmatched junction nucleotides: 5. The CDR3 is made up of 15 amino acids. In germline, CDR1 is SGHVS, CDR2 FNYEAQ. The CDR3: CASSPLAGLTDTQYF. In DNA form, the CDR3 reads TGTGCCAGCAGCCCCCTAGCGGGGCTCACAGATACGCAGTATTTT.

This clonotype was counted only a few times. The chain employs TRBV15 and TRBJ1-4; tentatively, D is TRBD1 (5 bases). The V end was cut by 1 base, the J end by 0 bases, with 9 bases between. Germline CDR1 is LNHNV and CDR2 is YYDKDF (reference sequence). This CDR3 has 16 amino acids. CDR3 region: CATSRVMGATNEKLFF. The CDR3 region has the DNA TGTGCCACCAGCAGAGTGATGGGGGCAACTAATGAAAAACTGTTTTTT. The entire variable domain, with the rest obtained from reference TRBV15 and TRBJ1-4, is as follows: DAMVIQNPRYQVTQFGKPVTLSCSQTLNHNVMYWYQQKSSQAPKLLFHYYDKDFNNEADTPDNFQSRRPNTSFCFLDIRSPGLGDTAMYLCATSRVMGATNEKLFFGSGTQLSVL.

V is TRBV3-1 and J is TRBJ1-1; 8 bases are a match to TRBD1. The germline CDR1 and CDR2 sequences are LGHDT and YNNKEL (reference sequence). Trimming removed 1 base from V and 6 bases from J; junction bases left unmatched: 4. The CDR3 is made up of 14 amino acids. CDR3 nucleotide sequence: TGTGCCAGCAGCCAAGTTGGGACAGGCCCTGAAGCTTTCTTT. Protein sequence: CASSQVGTGPEAFF. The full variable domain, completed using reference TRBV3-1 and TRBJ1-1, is DTAVSQTPKYLVTQMGNDKSIKCEQNLGHDTMYWYKQDSKKFLKIMFSYNNKELIINETVPNRFSPKSPDKAHLNLHINSLELGDSAVYFCASSQVGTGPEAFFGQGTRLTVV.

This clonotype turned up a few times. Here the CDR3 DNA reads TGTGCCAGCAGGGGAACCACGAGAAATTCACCCCTCCACTTT. It encodes CASRGTTRNSPLHF. This chain links TRBV28 with TRBJ1-6; unclear D gene. Trimming removed 6 bases from V and 7 bases from J, with 13 bases in between. Germline V lookup: CDR1 MDHEN, CDR2 SYDVKM. CDR3 length equals 14 residues.